This T cell receptor beta chain stems from a study of blood T cell repertoires in COVID-19. Produced via immunoSEQ multiplex PCR; TCRdb's table is partial and in-frame only. The data contain a few hundred thousand clones, 70% to 90% of them singletons. The V and J ends lost 3 bases and 3 bases respectively, with 8 bases between them. The CDR3 contains 13 residues. Germline V gives CDR1 LGHDT, CDR2 YNNKEL (reference sequence). Sequencing input: peripheral blood. This TCR derives from a woman under 40 who had recovered from COVID-19. This sequence joins TRBV3-1 (or the pseudogene TRBV3-2) and TRBJ1-2; D unclear. CDR3 region: CASSQTGDYGYTF. CDR3 DNA sequence: TGTGCCAGCAGCCAGACTGGCGACTATGGCTACACCTTC.